Listed below are T cell receptor beta chains from one sample, sequenced in a study of blood T cells in healthy people across ages. TCRdb used MiXCR to reprocess the 5' RACE reads, holding one entry per CDR3 protein. The sample holds under 800,000 distinct CDR3 sequences, roughly 43% seen once. Sequenced sample: blood. These receptors came from a woman in her fifties or sixties in good health. CDR3s include the opening cysteine and the closing phenylalanine or tryptophan. Each record gives: J gene, clone size, V gene, D gene, CDR3 DNA, CDR3 protein. A D gene is named only where the DNA matches it firmly. The size field is filled for only some rows; it gives once, few, many or a size class.

>TRBJ2-3|-|TRBV3-1|-
TGTGCCAGCAGCCAAGGTTCTTTAGGCCTCACGGGTTTAGGTGGAAGCACAGATACGCAGTATTTT
CASSQGSLGLTGLGGSTDTQYF
>TRBJ1-1|-|TRBV7-9|-
TGTGCCAGCAGCTTGACTACTCATCCTTTCGGAGCTTTCTTT
CASSLTTHPFGAFF
>TRBJ2-7|few|TRBV6-5|TRBD1
TGTGCCAGCAGAAAGGGACAGGTCTACGAGCAGTACTTC
CASRKGQVYEQYF
>TRBJ2-7|-|TRBV3-1|-
TGTGCCAGCAGCCGACGGACTGTTAGCGAGCAGTACTTC
CASSRRTVSEQYF
>TRBJ2-6|-|TRBV20-1|-
TGCAGTGCTAGTTATGGGGGCGGTCGTAGGGCCAACGTCCTGACTTTC
CSASYGGGRRANVLTF
>TRBJ2-1|-|TRBV7-9|TRBD2
TGTGCCAGCAGCGTAGAGACTAGCGTGCATGAGCAGTTCTTC
CASSVETSVHEQFF
>TRBJ2-7|-|TRBV28|TRBD1
TGTGCCAGCAGTTCGACCGGGACAGGGGGCGACGAGCAGTACTTC
CASSSTGTGGDEQYF
>TRBJ1-1|few|TRBV5-1|TRBD1
TGCGCCAGCAGCACGACAGGGTTCGCTGAAGCTTTCTTT
CASSTTGFAEAFF
>TRBJ2-1|many|TRBV7-2|TRBD2
TGTGCCAGCAGCTTCGAGACTAGCGGTTACAATGAGCAGTTCTTC
CASSFETSGYNEQFF
>TRBJ2-1|-|TRBV10-3|-
TGTGCCATCAGTGAGTCCCAAGAAAACAATGAGCAGTTCTTC
CAISESQENNEQFF
>TRBJ2-3|-|TRBV12-3/TRBV12-4|-
TGTGCCAGCAGTTTCGATACGCAGTATTTT
CASSFDTQYF
>TRBJ1-1|-|TRBV5-5|TRBD1
TGTGCCACGGATAGGACAGGCGAATTCGGGACTGAAGCTTTCTTT
CATDRTGEFGTEAFF
>TRBJ2-1|few|TRBV9|-
TGTGCCAGCAGCGTAGGCGGAGGGCCGTATAATGAGCAGTTCTTC
CASSVGGGPYNEQFF
>TRBJ2-7|-|TRBV20-1|TRBD1
TGCAGTGCCAGGAGGGACAGGGACGAGCAGTACTTC
CSARRDRDEQYF
>TRBJ2-7|-|TRBV28|TRBD2
TGTGCCAGCAGCTACGAAAGCGGGACCTCCTACGAGCAGTACTTC
CASSYESGTSYEQYF
>TRBJ2-7|few|TRBV3-1|TRBD2
TGTGCCAGCAGCCAGAACCGGGACTACCATTACGAGCAGTACTTC
CASSQNRDYHYEQYF
>TRBJ2-3|-|TRBV20-1|TRBD1
TGCAGTGCTACCCGGACAGGGCAGAGGACAGATACGCAGTATTTT
CSATRTGQRTDTQYF
>TRBJ2-7|-|TRBV10-1|-
TGCGCCAGCAGTAGTAAGGGGAGCTCCTACGAGCAGTACTTC
CASSSKGSSYEQYF
>TRBJ1-2|few|TRBV9|TRBD1
TGTGCCAGCAGCCCGGGGACAGGGATCGGCTACACCTTC
CASSPGTGIGYTF
>TRBJ1-1|once|TRBV6-6|-
TGTGCCAAGCGCAACATGAAAGGGTCGAACACTGAAGCTTTCTTT
CAKRNMKGSNTEAFF
>TRBJ1-1|few|TRBV6-1|-
TGTGCCAGCAGAAGAAGACAGACATGGTTGGGCAACACTGAAGCTTTCTTT
CASRRRQTWLGNTEAFF
>TRBJ2-5|many|TRBV29-1|-
TGCAGCGTTGAAGGACAGCAAGAGACCCAGTACTTC
CSVEGQQETQYF
>TRBJ2-3|-|TRBV5-1|-
TGCGCCAGCAGCTTAACCTCCCGTGTGTCTGATACGCAGTATTTT
CASSLTSRVSDTQYF
>TRBJ2-2|-|TRBV2|TRBD1
TGTGCCAGCAGTCAGGGGGAAAGGGCAACCGGGGAGCTGTTTTTT
CASSQGERATGELFF